A single sample is the source of the 16 T cell receptor beta chains below, sequenced in a study of T-cell reconstitution after alpha-beta-depleted transplantation in children. The library targeted TCRbeta and was prepared with unique molecular identifiers. MiXCR, run by TCRdb on the PCR reads, gives a single entry per CDR3 protein. The sample shows about 98,000 distinct CDR3 sequences, less than 25% of them seen only once. Sample: PBMCs, taken before TCRalphabeta/CD19-depleted stem cell transplant. These TCRs come from a boy between 2 and 10 years old with acute lymphoblastic leukemia, due to receive a stem cell transplant.

V is TRBV6-5 and J is TRBJ1-3; tentatively, D is TRBD1 (6 bases). Trimming shortened V by 10 bases and J by 5 bases, and 12 bases separated the two germline ends. CDR1 is MNHEY, CDR2 SVGAGI, per germline. This CDR3 has 12 amino acids. The CDR3 loop is CAIRGKRNTIYF. CDR3 DNA: TGTGCCATAAGGGGGAAGAGAAACACCATATATTTT.

This clonotype showed up just a few times. The chain recombines TRBV29-1 with TRBJ1-2, with TRBD1 identical over 9 bases. The trim removed 6 bases at V and 3 bases at J, leaving 14 bases unmatched. The CDR3 loop spans 16 amino acids. Germline-derived CDR1 and CDR2 are SQVTM and ANQGSEA. The CDR3 region is CSVTTSDRGSDYGYTF. For the CDR3, the DNA is TGCAGCGTCACTACCTCGGACAGGGGTTCCGACTATGGCTACACCTTC.

This clonotype was detected a few times. This chain joins TRBV7-9 and TRBJ2-7; the D gene is possibly TRBD2 (6 bases). The CDR3 covers 14 residues. The V and J ends lost 3 bases and 4 bases respectively, with 13 bases between them. The V gene's germline CDR1 is SEHNR and CDR2 FQNEAQ (reference sequence). The CDR3 spells CASSLTSRGYEQYF. The CDR3 nucleotides are TGTGCCAGCAGCTTGACTAGTCGGGGATACGAGCAGTACTTC.

CDR3 sequence: CSVAEGEGLNSPLHF. Here the CDR3 DNA reads TGCAGCGTTGCGGAAGGTGAGGGGCTTAATTCACCCCTCCACTTT. This chain connects TRBV29-1 to TRBJ1-6; possible D gene TRBD1, 5 bases. CDR1 is SQVTM, CDR2 ANQGSEA, per germline. This CDR3 region has 15 residues. Trimming stripped 4 bases from V and 6 bases from J, with 16 bases between.

The V call is TRBV12-3 or TRBV12-4, the J call TRBJ2-2; 9 bases line up with TRBD1. V lost 7 bases to trimming and J lost 5 bases; unmatched junction nucleotides: 8. This CDR3 region has 15 residues. DNA of the CDR3: TGTGCCAGCAACCACAGGGGGCAATTAACCGGGGAGCTGTTTTTT. This codes for CASNHRGQLTGELFF.

This clonotype was seen only a few times. The genes are TRBV6-2 or TRBV6-3 and TRBJ2-3; tentatively, D is TRBD1 (5 bases). Per the germline V gene, CDR1 is MNHEY and CDR2 is SVGEGT. With 8 bases removed from V and 2 bases from J, the gap between germline ends came to 11 bases. The CDR3 sequence is 13 residues long. The CDR3 sequence is CASDRGATDTQYF. In DNA, the CDR3 is TGTGCCAGCGATCGTGGGGCCACAGATACGCAGTATTTT.

The rearrangement joins TRBV5-6 to TRBJ1-4, with TRBD1 matching 8 bases. The CDR3 has 15 amino acids. In germline, CDR1 is SGHDT, CDR2 YYEEEE. The V segment lost 5 bases and the J segment 6 bases; nucleotides outside the gene matches: 9. The CDR3 DNA is TGTGCCAGCAGGGATTCAGGGGGCGCGGATGAAAAACTGTTTTTT. Its translation: CASRDSGGADEKLFF.

As concerns this clonotype: This clone may be a read error of a much larger clone one base away. The conserved final phenylalanine or tryptophan is absent from the CDR3, which likely points to a read error. The chain links TRBV28 to TRBJ2-1; 8 positions match TRBD1. CDR3 length equals 15 residues. Germline values: CDR1 MDHEN, CDR2 SYDVKM. With 5 bases clipped from V and 10 bases from J, the junction kept 13 bases outside the gene matches. CDR3 bases: TGTGCCAGCAGTCCGGGGACAGGCTCCTACAGAGAGCAGTTCTCC. Its protein is CASSPGTGSYREQFS.

This clonotype came up many times. This chain joins TRBV2 and TRBJ1-1; maybe TRBD1 (6 bases). This CDR3 is 13 amino acids long. Between the trimmed V and J ends, which lost 3 bases and 8 bases, there was a span of 13 bases. The germline CDR1 and CDR2 sequences are SNHLY and FYNNEI. As DNA, the CDR3 is TGTGCCAGCAGTGATAACAGGGCTACCGAAGCTTTCTTT. It encodes CASSDNRATEAFF.

The chain combines TRBV20-1 with TRBJ2-2; D may correspond to TRBD1 or TRBD2 (5 bases each). V was clipped by 0 bases and J by 4 bases, with 12 bases between them. Per germline, CDR1 DFQATT and CDR2 SNEGSKA (reference sequence). The length of the CDR3 is 15 residues. The CDR3 reads CSAREEVGVTGELFF. Here the CDR3 DNA reads TGCAGTGCTAGAGAAGAAGTGGGGGTCACCGGGGAGCTGTTTTTT.

This clonotype has only a few counts. This chain connects TRBV5-1 to TRBJ2-1; 10 nucleotides agree with TRBD1. The germline V gene encodes CDR1 SGHRS and CDR2 YFSETQ. The CDR3 spans 14 residues. V was pared by 7 bases and J by 6 bases, with 7 bases of the junction left unmatched. The CDR3 reads CASLDGTGVNEQFF. In DNA form, the CDR3 reads TGCGCCAGCTTGGACGGGACAGGGGTCAATGAGCAGTTCTTC.

A word on this clonotype: The final CDR3 position lacks the conserved phenylalanine or tryptophan, pointing to a likely read error. No DNA is shown, since the ends of the CDR3 on it are uncertain; the CDR3 is the one TCRdb lists. This chain links TRBV6-1 with TRBJ1-1. Germline CDR1 reads MNHNS; CDR2 reads SASEGT. The CDR3 spans 10 amino acids, including both terminal residues. Here the CDR3 reads CASSEFWQVL.

This clonotype has just a few counts. This rearrangement joins TRBV29-1 to TRBJ1-1; possible D gene TRBD1, 5 bases. The CDR3 is 12 amino acids. CDR1 is SQVTM and CDR2 is ANQGSEA in the germline V gene. Trimming pared 5 bases from V and 3 bases from J, leaving 10 bases between. The CDR3 here is CSVWGGYTEAFF. The CDR3, as DNA: TGCAGCGTTTGGGGGGGGTACACTGAAGCTTTCTTT.

This clonotype was recorded a few times. The chain carries TRBV28 and TRBJ1-1; 7 bases are a match to TRBD1. J gave up 6 bases and V 5 bases, and 6 bases lay outside the gene matches. Germline CDR1 is MDHEN and CDR2 is SYDVKM. The CDR3 consists of 13 residues. CDR3 nucleotide sequence: TGTGCCAGCAGTCTGACAGGGTTGTCTGAAGCTTTCTTT. Translating it yields CASSLTGLSEAFF.

The genes are TRBV6-1 and TRBJ1-5; maybe TRBD1 (5 bases). The germline V and J ends were trimmed by 10 bases and 2 bases, with 18 bases remaining between them. From germline, CDR1 is MNHNS and CDR2 SASEGT. The CDR3 loop spans 15 amino acids. CDR3 DNA sequence: TGTGCCACCCGAAAGAGCGGGGCAGGCAATCAGCCCCAGCATTTT. Translating it yields CATRKSGAGNQPQHF.

This clonotype was seen a few times. The V gene is TRBV7-2, the J gene TRBJ2-2; D is unresolved. From germline, CDR1 is SGHTA and CDR2 FQGNSA. With 4 bases removed from V and 3 bases from J, the gap between germline ends came to 3 bases. There are 12 residues in the CDR3. The DNA of the CDR3 is TGTGCCAGCAGCTCCTACACCGGGGAGCTGTTTTTT. Protein sequence: CASSSYTGELFF.